A single sample is the source of the 27 T cell receptor beta chains below, sequenced in a study of blood T cell repertoires in COVID-19. Only in-frame clones appear in the TCRdb table, and some are missing; sequencing was by immunoSEQ multiplex PCR. The data hold about 140,000 clones, with more than 75% observed a single time. Sequences were obtained from PBMCs or T cells enriched from blood (not recorded which). These receptors came from a man between 60 and 70 years old who had recovered from COVID-19.

The DNA for the CDR3 is TGTGCCAGCAGTGAAGTGAGGTCCGGGGAGCTGTTTTTT. It encodes CASSEVRSGELFF. The J gene is TRBJ2-2, the V gene TRBV2; D remains ambiguous. The V end lost 1 base, the J end lost 6 bases, and 6 bases lay between the germline ends. CDR1 is SNHLY and CDR2 is FYNNEI in the germline V gene. The CDR3 length is 13 residues.

The gene calls are TRBV3-1 (or the pseudogene TRBV3-2) and TRBJ2-7; 7 nucleotides agree with TRBD2. Germline assignment: CDR1 LGHDT and CDR2 YNNKEL (reference sequence). V trimming: 4 bases; J trimming: 5 bases; junction bases outside the gene matches: 8. The CDR3 is 14 amino acids. CDR3 sequence: CASSPKWEGDEQYF. CDR3 nucleotide sequence: TGTGCCAGCAGCCCCAAATGGGAGGGAGACGAGCAGTACTTC.

The J gene is TRBJ1-4, the V gene TRBV5-1; 7 bases are shared with TRBD1. Trimming took 8 bases from V and 8 from J; bases not matched to a gene: 15. This CDR3 region has 15 residues. In germline, CDR1 is SGHRS, CDR2 YFSETQ. In nucleotides, the CDR3 is TGCGCCAGTCGGACAGGTCATGGAATTGCGGAAAAACTGTTTTTT. It yields the protein CASRTGHGIAEKLFF. Looking up the rest from reference TRBV5-1 and TRBJ1-4 gives the full variable domain: KAGVTQTPRYLIKTRGQQVTLSCSPISGHRSVSWYQQTPGQGLQFLFEYFSETQRNKGNFPGRFSGRQFSNSRSEMNVSTLELGDSALYLCASRTGHGIAEKLFFGSGTQLSVL.

In this sample, this clone turned up once. This chain uses TRBV5-4 with TRBJ2-3; 12 bases fit TRBD2. Germline V CDR1 and CDR2: SGHNT, YYREEE (reference sequence). Trimming at V came to 4 bases and at J to 3 bases, leaving 3 bases not matched to a gene. This CDR3 spans 15 amino acids. CDR3 nucleotide sequence: TGTGCCAGCAGCCGGGGACTAGCGGGTACAGATACGCAGTATTTT. It encodes CASSRGLAGTDTQYF.

This chain connects TRBV10-3 to TRBJ2-3; 7 positions match TRBD1. Germline CDR1 reads ENHRY; CDR2 reads SYGVKD. V lost 6 bases, J lost 3 bases, and 3 bases stayed unmatched. CDR3 size: 13 residues. This CDR3 reads CAIRTGPTDTQYF. The CDR3 DNA sequence: TGTGCCATCAGGACAGGGCCAACAGATACGCAGTATTTT.

The chain has TRBV23-1 and TRBJ1-4; D unclear. Being an ORF, TRBV23-1 has a function that is uncertain. The CDR3 is 15 residues long. V was trimmed by 0 bases and J by 8 bases, leaving 13 bases between them. The CDR3 DNA is TGCGCCAGCAGTCAATCGAACGGGTCGAGAGAAAAACTGTTTTTT. Protein: CASSQSNGSREKLFF.

The chain couples TRBV29-1 to TRBJ2-7; a weak D match, TRBD2 (7 bases). This CDR3 is 13 amino acids long. CDR1 and CDR2 from the germline V gene are SQVTM and ANQGSEA. Trimming removed 2 bases from V and 6 bases from J, with 14 bases in between. CDR3 sequence reads: CSVESGGGVEQYF. The CDR3 bases are TGCAGCGTTGAATCGGGGGGCGGGGTCGAGCAGTACTTC.

The chain couples TRBV28 to TRBJ2-3; 7 nucleotides line up with TRBD1. Trimming took 5 bases from V and 6 from J; bases not matched to a gene: 14. Germline V CDR1 and CDR2: MDHEN, SYDVKM. The CDR3 loop spans 16 amino acids. The CDR3 region is CASSAIGQAHKDTQYF. DNA of the CDR3: TGTGCCAGCAGTGCGATCGGACAGGCACATAAGGATACGCAGTATTTT.

The rearrangement links TRBV4-2 to TRBJ1-4; D is possibly TRBD1 (5 bases). Between the trimmed V and J ends, which lost 0 bases and 5 bases, there was a span of 19 bases. This CDR3 contains 18 residues. CDR1 and CDR2 from the germline V gene are LGHNA and YNFKEQ. For the CDR3, the DNA is TGTGCCAGCAGCCAAGAGGTGCAGGGATTCCGTTCGAATGAAAAACTGTTTTTT. Translating it yields CASSQEVQGFRSNEKLFF.

This chain uses TRBV19 with TRBJ2-2, with 7 nucleotides matching TRBD1. The germline CDR1 and CDR2 sequences are LNHDA and SQIVND (reference sequence). CDR3 size: 15 residues. J lost 4 bases, V lost 3 bases, and 5 bases had no gene match. CDR3 coding DNA: TGTGCCAGTAGTATTGAGGGGGCGGGCACCGGGGAGCTGTTTTTT. Amino acid sequence: CASSIEGAGTGELFF.

This sequence joins TRBV12-5 and TRBJ2-2; the D is unclear. The V gene lost 3 bases and the J gene lost 4 bases, with 9 bases spanning the gap. CDR1 is LGHNT and CDR2 is FRNRAP in the germline V gene. The CDR3 consists of 14 residues. The CDR3 loop reads CASGFTLGTGELFF. The CDR3 bases are TGTGCTAGTGGTTTTACTCTCGGCACCGGGGAGCTGTTTTTT.

This clone was seen more than once but under ten times. The chain uses TRBV2 and TRBJ2-3; D is undetermined. V shed 6 bases and J shed 6 bases, with 16 bases lying between them. There are 14 residues in the CDR3. CDR1 is SNHLY and CDR2 is FYNNEI in the germline V gene. CDR3 sequence reads: CASRPARYEDTQYF. The DNA of the CDR3 is TGTGCCAGCAGACCCGCTCGGTATGAGGATACGCAGTATTTT.

The V call is TRBV28, the J call TRBJ1-4; D is undetermined. The CDR3 is 15 amino acids. V was clipped by 2 bases and J by 7 bases, with 14 bases between them. Germline V CDR1 and CDR2: MDHEN, SYDVKM. The CDR3 DNA is TGTGCCAGCAGTTTACCCCGGGGTTTGGGTGAAAAACTGTTTTTT. It is translated as CASSLPRGLGEKLFF. Full variable domain (remainder filled in from reference TRBV28 and TRBJ1-4): DVKVTQSSRYLVKRTGEKVFLECVQDMDHENMFWYRQDPGLGLRLIYFSYDVKMKEKGDIPEGYSVSREKKERFSLILESASTNQTSMYLCASSLPRGLGEKLFFGSGTQLSVL.

The gene calls are TRBV29-1 and TRBJ2-5, with TRBD1 matching over 9 bases. V dropped 6 bases and J dropped 5; count of bases not matched to a gene: 10. The CDR3 loop spans 14 amino acids. Germline assignment: CDR1 SQVTM and CDR2 ANQGSEA. The CDR3 reads CSVSSGTGWETQYF. The CDR3 DNA is TGCAGCGTCTCATCCGGGACAGGGTGGGAGACCCAGTACTTC.

The rearrangement joins TRBV11-2 to TRBJ2-7; 7 nucleotides agree with TRBD1. This CDR3 comprises 15 residues. Per germline, CDR1 SGHAT and CDR2 FQNNGV. Unmatched junction bases numbered 8, after V lost 3 bases and J lost 3 bases. The CDR3 sequence: CASSFHGDRSYEQYF. CDR3 DNA sequence: TGTGCCAGCAGCTTCCACGGGGACAGAAGCTACGAGCAGTACTTC.

The chain uses TRBV27 and TRBJ1-6; D perhaps matches TRBD1 (6 bases). V was trimmed by 2 bases and J by 7 bases, leaving 12 bases between them. This CDR3 spans 15 amino acids. Germline CDR1 reads MNHEY; CDR2 reads SMNVEV (reference sequence). In DNA, the CDR3 is TGTGCCAGCAGTTTAACACAGGGTCTAAATTCACCCCTCCACTTT. This sequence encodes CASSLTQGLNSPLHF.

The rearrangement links TRBV6-5 to TRBJ1-4, with TRBD1 matching 10 bases. This CDR3 spans 15 amino acids. The junction had 7 bases not matched to a gene; V was cut back by 5 bases and J by 7 bases. The germline V gene has CDR1 MNHEY and CDR2 SVGAGI. The CDR3 protein is CASSLRQGAGEKLFF. The CDR3 nucleotides are TGTGCCAGCAGTCTACGACAGGGGGCTGGTGAAAAACTGTTTTTT.

The rearrangement joins TRBV6-5 to TRBJ1-2, with 7 bases matching TRBD1. Germline values: CDR1 MNHEY, CDR2 SVGAGI. The CDR3 length is 12 residues. Unmatched junction bases numbered 5, after V lost 6 bases and J lost 7 bases. The DNA for the CDR3 is TGTGCCAGCAGCCAGACAGGGCTTGGCTACACCTTC. Translated: CASSQTGLGYTF.

This clone came up a few times. The J gene is TRBJ1-1, the V gene TRBV5-6, with D possibly TRBD1 on 5 matching bases. CDR3 length: 15 residues. Germline lookup yields CDR1 SGHDT and CDR2 YYEEEE. V lost 3 bases and J 1 base, leaving 13 bases between the germline ends. CDR3 sequence: CASSSSTDWNTEAFF. CDR3 bases: TGTGCCAGCAGCTCCTCGACAGACTGGAACACTGAAGCTTTCTTT.

The V call is TRBV6-4, the J call TRBJ2-6; D gene uncertain. Trimming pared 4 bases from V and 1 base from J, leaving 5 bases between. The CDR3 is 14 residues long. From germline, CDR1 is MRHNA and CDR2 SNTAGT. The CDR3 nucleotides read TGTGCCAGCAGTGTGGAGTCTGGGGCCAACGTCCTGACTTTC. Its protein product is CASSVESGANVLTF.

Details on this clone: In the same sample, other DNA sequences code for this CDR3. The chain employs TRBV6-5 and TRBJ2-1; tentative D call: TRBD1 (5 bases). Trimming pared 2 bases from V and 0 bases from J, leaving 8 bases between. The CDR3 spans 15 residues. Germline CDR1 and CDR2: MNHEY and SVGAGI. The CDR3 DNA reads as TGTGCCAGCAGTTACCGGACAAGCTCCTACAATGAGCAGTTCTTC. Its protein product is CASSYRTSSYNEQFF.

The rearrangement links TRBV27 to TRBJ2-5; TRBD1 matches 8 bases. The junction had 10 bases not matched to a gene; V was cut back by 5 bases and J by 2 bases. Germline V gives CDR1 MNHEY, CDR2 SMNVEV (reference sequence). This CDR3 has 16 residues. CDR3 in amino acids: CASSLRQGRFQETQYF. The CDR3 DNA sequence: TGTGCCAGCAGTCTTCGACAGGGGAGGTTTCAAGAGACCCAGTACTTC.

The chain links TRBV5-6 to TRBJ2-6; TRBD2 might be the D (7 bases). The V and J ends lost 1 base and 4 bases respectively, with 18 bases between them. The CDR3 sequence is 18 residues long. Germline CDR1 SGHDT, CDR2 YYEEEE. The CDR3 DNA reads as TGTGCCAGCAGCTTGAGGGGGGGCTCGCTTACCGGGGCCAACGTCCTGACTTTC. It yields the protein CASSLRGGSLTGANVLTF.

The V call is TRBV6-6, the J call TRBJ1-1; unclear D gene. Trimming pared 3 bases from V and 5 bases from J, leaving 13 bases between. The germline CDR1 and CDR2 sequences are MNHNY and SVGAGI (reference sequence). This CDR3 spans 14 amino acids. The CDR3 nucleotides read TGTGCCAGCAGTTATGAGGGCCCGGGAACTGAAGCTTTCTTT. Protein product: CASSYEGPGTEAFF.

The chain carries TRBV5-1 and TRBJ1-1, with D unresolved. V dropped 0 bases and J dropped 0 bases, with 9 bases sitting between them. The CDR3 length is 15 residues. Germline V gives CDR1 SGHRS, CDR2 YFSETQ. The CDR3 DNA follows: TGCGCCAGCAGCTTGGCTCTCAGTATGAACACTGAAGCTTTCTTT. This encodes CASSLALSMNTEAFF.

The chain couples TRBV5-5 to TRBJ2-1, with TRBD2 matching over 10 bases. This CDR3 comprises 17 residues. Trimming removed 0 bases from V and 2 bases from J; junction bases left unmatched: 5. The germline gives CDR1 SGHKS, CDR2 YYEKEE (reference sequence). In DNA, the CDR3 is TGTGCCAGCAGCTTGGCTGCTAGCGGGAGCGCCTACAATGAGCAGTTCTTC. Amino acid sequence: CASSLAASGSAYNEQFF.

This clone was picked up one time. The chain is built from TRBV6-6 and TRBJ2-7, with 7 bases that match TRBD2. After removal of 5 bases from V and 6 bases from J, the junction contained 7 bases not matched to a gene. This CDR3 has 13 residues. CDR1 and CDR2 (germline): MNHNY, SVGAGI (reference sequence). The chain's CDR3 is CASSRAGSGEQYF. CDR3 sequence (DNA): TGTGCCAGCAGTCGAGCGGGATCCGGCGAGCAGTACTTC.